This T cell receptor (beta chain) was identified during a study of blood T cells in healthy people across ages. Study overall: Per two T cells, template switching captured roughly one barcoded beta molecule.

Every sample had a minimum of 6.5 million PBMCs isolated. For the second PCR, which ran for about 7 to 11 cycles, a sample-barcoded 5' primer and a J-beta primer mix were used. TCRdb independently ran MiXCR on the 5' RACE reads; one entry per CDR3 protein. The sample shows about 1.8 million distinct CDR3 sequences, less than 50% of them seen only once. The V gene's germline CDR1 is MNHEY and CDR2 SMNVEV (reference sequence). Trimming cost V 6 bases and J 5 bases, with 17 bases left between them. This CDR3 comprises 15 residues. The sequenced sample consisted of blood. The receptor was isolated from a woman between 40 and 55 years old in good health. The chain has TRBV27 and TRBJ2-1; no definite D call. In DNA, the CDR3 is TGTGCCAGCAGCTCGCTTGTCGTGTCGGACAATGAGCAGTTCTTC. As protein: CASSSLVVSDNEQFF.